This TCR beta chain derives from a study of T cells in women clearing cervical HPV infection. Study-level background: Cases' blood sampling followed lesion detection by median about 150 days (90 to 200).

TCR beta CDR3 amplified by multiplex PCR from about 1200 ng genomic DNA. Assay used: immunoSEQ multiplex PCR; TCRdb lists only in-frame clones, some missing. Its clone listing holds about 22,000 clones. The specimen was blood buffy coat. This receptor was obtained from a woman between 18 and 69 years old with a cervical HPV16 infection that either progressed to CIN3+ or cleared (not recorded which).

The CDR3: CASSLARAGELFF. CDR3 DNA (partial): TGTGCCAGCAGCCTAGCGAGGGCCGGGGAG. The rearrangement links TRBV5-8 to TRBJ2-2; tentatively, D is TRBD2 (6 bases). The CDR3 end lies 3 residues beyond the end of the read and is filled in from the germline J gene. V was shortened by 4 bases and J by 6 bases, with 10 bases between the two germline ends. From germline, CDR1 is SGHTS and CDR2 YDEGEE. CDR3 length equals 13 residues.